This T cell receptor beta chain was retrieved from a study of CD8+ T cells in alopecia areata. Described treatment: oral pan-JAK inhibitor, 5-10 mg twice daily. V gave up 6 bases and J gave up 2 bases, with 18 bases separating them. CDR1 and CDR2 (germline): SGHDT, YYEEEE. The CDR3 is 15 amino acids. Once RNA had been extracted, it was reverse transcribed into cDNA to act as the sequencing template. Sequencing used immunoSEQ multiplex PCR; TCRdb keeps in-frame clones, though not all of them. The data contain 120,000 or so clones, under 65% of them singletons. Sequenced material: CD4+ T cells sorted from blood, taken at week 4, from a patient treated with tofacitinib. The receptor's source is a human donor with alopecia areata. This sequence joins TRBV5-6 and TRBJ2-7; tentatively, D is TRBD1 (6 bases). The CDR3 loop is CASTHRPGQTYEQYF. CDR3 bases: TGTGCCAGCACCCATCGCCCCGGACAGACCTACGAGCAGTACTTC.